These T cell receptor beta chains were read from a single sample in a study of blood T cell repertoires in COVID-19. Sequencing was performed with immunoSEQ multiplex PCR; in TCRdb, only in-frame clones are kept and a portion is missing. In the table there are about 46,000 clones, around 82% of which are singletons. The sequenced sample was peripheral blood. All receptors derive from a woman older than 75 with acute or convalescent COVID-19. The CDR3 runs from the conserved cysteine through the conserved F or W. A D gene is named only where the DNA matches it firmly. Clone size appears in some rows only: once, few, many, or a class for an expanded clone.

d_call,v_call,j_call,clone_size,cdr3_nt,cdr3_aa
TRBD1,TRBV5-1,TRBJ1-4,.,TGCGCCAACAGCTTGGCGACAGGGGTGGGCGAAAAACTGTTTTTT,CANSLATGVGEKLFF
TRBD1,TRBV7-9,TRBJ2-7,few,TGTGCCAGCAACCAAGACAGGGCACGCGAGCAGTACTTC,CASNQDRAREQYF
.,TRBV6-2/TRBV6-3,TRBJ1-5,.,TGTGCCAGCAGTTATCTTCGGGAAAATCAGCCCCAGCATTTT,CASSYLRENQPQHF
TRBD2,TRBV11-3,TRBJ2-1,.,TGTGCCAGCGGGGCGGGGGTAAGCTCCTACAATGAGCAGTTCTTC,CASGAGVSSYNEQFF
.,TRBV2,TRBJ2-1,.,TGTGCCAGCAGTGGACAGCGAGGCCCCTACAATGAGCAGTTCTTC,CASSGQRGPYNEQFF
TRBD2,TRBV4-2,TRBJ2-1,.,TGTGCCAGCAGCCAAGATTGGACTAGCGGGGGGAATGAGCAGTTCTTC,CASSQDWTSGGNEQFF
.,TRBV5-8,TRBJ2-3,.,TGTGCCAGCAGCTTGCGGGGGGCGAGCACAGATACGCAGTATTTT,CASSLRGASTDTQYF
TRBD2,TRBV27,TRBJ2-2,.,TGTGCCAGCAGTTTATCCCCGGGACTAGCGGGGGGAACAGGTACCGGGGAGCTGTTTTTT,CASSLSPGLAGGTGTGELFF
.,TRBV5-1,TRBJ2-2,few,TGCGCCAGCATGCAACCGGGACAACTACCCTCGAACACCGGGGAGCTGTTTTTT,CASMQPGQLPSNTGELFF
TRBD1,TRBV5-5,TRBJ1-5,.,TGTGCCAGCAGCTTGTGGGGACAGGGTGGGAAAAGCAATCAGCCCCAGCATTTT,CASSLWGQGGKSNQPQHF
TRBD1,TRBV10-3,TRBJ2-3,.,TGTGCCATCAGTGCTCTACAGGGGGCGCCGACAGATACGCAGTATTTT,CAISALQGAPTDTQYF
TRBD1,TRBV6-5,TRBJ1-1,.,TGTGCCAGCAGGAGGGACAGGGCGAACACTGAAGCTTTCTTT,CASRRDRANTEAFF
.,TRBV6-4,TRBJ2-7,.,TGTGCCAGCAGCCTTACACCTTCCTACGAGCAGTACTTC,CASSLTPSYEQYF
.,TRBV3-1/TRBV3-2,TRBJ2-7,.,TGTGCCAGCAGCCAAGCGCCGCAGACCTACGAGCAGTACTTC,CASSQAPQTYEQYF
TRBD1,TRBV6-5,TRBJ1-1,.,TGTGCCAGCAGTTTCCCCCTCGGGCAGGGGGCCACTGAAGCTTTCTTT,CASSFPLGQGATEAFF
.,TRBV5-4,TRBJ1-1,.,TGTGCCAGCAGCTTTACGGGTTCTGAAGCTTTCTTT,CASSFTGSEAFF
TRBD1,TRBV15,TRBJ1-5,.,TGTGCCACCAGCAGAGATTTGTCCCGGGACAGGGTACCCCAGCATTTT,CATSRDLSRDRVPQHF
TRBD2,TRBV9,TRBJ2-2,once,TGTGCCAGCAGCGTAGTGGGACTAGCGGAGAACACCGGGGAGCTGTTTTTT,CASSVVGLAENTGELFF
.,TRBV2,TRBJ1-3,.,TGTGCCAGCAGGGACACCAATACTGGAAACACCATATATTTT,CASRDTNTGNTIYF
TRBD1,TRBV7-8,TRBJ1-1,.,TGTGCCAGCAGCTTAAGACAGGGGATTGGCGCTGAAGCTTTCTTT,CASSLRQGIGAEAFF
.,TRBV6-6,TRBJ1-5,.,TGTGCCAGCAGTTATGAGGGGGACGCACAGCCCCAGCATTTT,CASSYEGDAQPQHF
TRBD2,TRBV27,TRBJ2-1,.,TGTGCCAGCAGTACCCCTAGCGGGGTGAACAATGAGCAGTTCTTC,CASSTPSGVNNEQFF
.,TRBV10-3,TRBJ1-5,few,TGTGCCATCAGTGAGTCTTTTGGACAGATGAATCAGCCCCAGCATTTT,CAISESFGQMNQPQHF
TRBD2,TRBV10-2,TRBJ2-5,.,TGCGCCAGCAGTGTGATAGCGGGGGGCCGGGAGACCCAGTACTTC,CASSVIAGGRETQYF
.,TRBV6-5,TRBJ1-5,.,TGTGCCAGCAGGGGAGGTTTTACGAGCAATCAGCCCCAGCATTTT,CASRGGFTSNQPQHF
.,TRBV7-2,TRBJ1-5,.,TGTGCCAGCAGCTTAGGCAGGGTCCCCCAGCCCCAGCATTTT,CASSLGRVPQPQHF
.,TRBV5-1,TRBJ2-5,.,TGCGCCAGCAGCCTCTTAGCCGGTCTGGCAAAAGAGACCCAGTACTTC,CASSLLAGLAKETQYF
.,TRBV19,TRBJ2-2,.,TGTGCCAGTAGTGCCCTGACTAGTAGGCCCGGGGAGCTGTTTTTT,CASSALTSRPGELFF
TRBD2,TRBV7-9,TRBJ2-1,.,TGTGCCAGCAGGCTAGGGTCTAGCGGGGGCGCTGGTTACAATGAGCAGTTCTTC,CASRLGSSGGAGYNEQFF
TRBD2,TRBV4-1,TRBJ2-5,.,TGCGCCAGCAGCCAAGAAGTTAGCGGGGGGACCCAGTACTTC,CASSQEVSGGTQYF
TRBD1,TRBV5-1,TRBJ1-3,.,TGCGCCAGCAGCGTCCAGGGGGCCGGGGCAGGAAACACCATATATTTT,CASSVQGAGAGNTIYF
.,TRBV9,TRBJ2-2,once,TGTGCCAGCAGCGTAGCAGGTAGTCGATCGCCCGGGGAGCTGTTTTTT,CASSVAGSRSPGELFF
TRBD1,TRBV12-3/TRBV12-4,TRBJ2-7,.,TGTGCCAGCAGCGGTGACAGGGGGCACGAGCAGTACTTC,CASSGDRGHEQYF
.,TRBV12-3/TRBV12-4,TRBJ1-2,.,TGTGCCAGCAGGGAAACAGGGACGGTTGGCTACACCTTC,CASRETGTVGYTF
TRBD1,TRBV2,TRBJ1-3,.,TGTGCCAGCGGGAGGACAGGGGGCGGAAACACCATATATTTT,CASGRTGGGNTIYF
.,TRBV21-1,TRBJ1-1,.,TGTGCCAGCAGCAACCCGATATCCGGAGGGACAGCAAAAAAGAACACTGAAGCTTTCTTT,CASSNPISGGTAKKNTEAFF
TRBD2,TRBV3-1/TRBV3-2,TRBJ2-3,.,TGTGCCAGCAGCCGGACGGGACTAGCGGGGGTCCCTAGCACAGATACGCAGTATTTT,CASSRTGLAGVPSTDTQYF
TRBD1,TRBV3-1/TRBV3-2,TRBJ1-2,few,TGTGCCAGCAGCCAAGATCTTCAACAGGGGAGGGGCTACACCTTC,CASSQDLQQGRGYTF
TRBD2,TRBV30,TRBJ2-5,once,TGTGCCTGGAGTCGCCTTAGCGGGGGGAACCAAGAGACCCAGTACTTC,CAWSRLSGGNQETQYF
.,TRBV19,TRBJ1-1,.,TGTGCCAGTAGTATAACGACAGAAGAAGCTTTCTTT,CASSITTEEAFF
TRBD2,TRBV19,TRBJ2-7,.,TGTGCCAGTAGTATAAAGCGGGGGGACCCTTACGAGCAGTACTTC,CASSIKRGDPYEQYF
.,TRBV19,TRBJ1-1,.,TGTGCCACCCCATACAGGGATAGGTTAGTGGACACTGAAGCTTTCTTT,CATPYRDRLVDTEAFF
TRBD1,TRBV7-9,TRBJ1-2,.,TGTGCCAGCAGCCCGGGACAGGGGGCACACTATGGCTACACCTTC,CASSPGQGAHYGYTF
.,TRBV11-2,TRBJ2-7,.,TGTGCCAGCAGCCGGACTATCTACGAGCAGTACTTC,CASSRTIYEQYF
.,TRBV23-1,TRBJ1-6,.,TGCGCCAGCAGTCAATCTTTCAGGCATATTTATAATTCACCCCTCCACTTT,CASSQSFRHIYNSPLHF